This T cell receptor (beta chain) was found in a study of cytomegalovirus exposure and HLA in healthy donors. The PCR used 60 Vbeta and 13 Jbeta primers. Profiled with immunoSEQ multiplex PCR; TCRdb holds only in-frame clones, not every one. This table has under 35,000 clones, around 60% appearing once. This clone appeared a single time. Its specificity is unknown. CDR3 size: 14 residues. V was clipped by 4 bases and J by 4 bases, with 13 bases between them. From germline, CDR1 is SNHLY and CDR2 FYNNEI. Findings and caveats of the study: An observed cluster of highly shared sequence variants was recorded as a likely sequencing artifact. Earlier analysis found most TCR beta V segments productive about 90% or about 30% of the time. Presence/absence analyses assumed roughly uniform sequencing depth across donors, which may not hold. Later analysis showed TCR association rates varying by HLA locus, highest for DRB1 and lowest for HLA-C.

The genes are TRBV2 and TRBJ1-2; D might be TRBD1 (6 bases). Sequencing was carried out using PBMCs. The sequence derives from a man in his forties or fifties in good health and CMV-seropositive. CDR3 DNA sequence: TGTGCCAGCAGTGGCGGACAGCTTGGCTATGGCTACACCTTC. The encoded protein is CASSGGQLGYGYTF.